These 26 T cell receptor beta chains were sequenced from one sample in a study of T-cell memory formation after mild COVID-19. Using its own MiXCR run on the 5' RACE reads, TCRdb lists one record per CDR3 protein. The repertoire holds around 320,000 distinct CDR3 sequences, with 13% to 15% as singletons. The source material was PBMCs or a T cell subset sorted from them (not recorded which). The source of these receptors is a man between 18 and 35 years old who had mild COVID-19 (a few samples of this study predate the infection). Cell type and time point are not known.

In DNA, the CDR3 is TGTGCCAGCAGTGAAAACAGGGGGAACAATCAGCCCCAGCATTTT. Protein sequence: CASSENRGNNQPQHF. The chain carries TRBV2 and TRBJ1-5; 8 nucleotides align to TRBD1. Germline V gene lookup returns CDR1 SNHLY and CDR2 FYNNEI. This CDR3 region has 15 residues. J lost 3 bases, V lost 2 bases, and 3 bases had no gene match.

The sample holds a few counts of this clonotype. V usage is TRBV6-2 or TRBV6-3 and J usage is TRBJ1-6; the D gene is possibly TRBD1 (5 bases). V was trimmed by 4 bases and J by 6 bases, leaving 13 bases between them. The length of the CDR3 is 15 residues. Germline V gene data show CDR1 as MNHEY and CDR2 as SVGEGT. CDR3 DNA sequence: TGTGCCAGCAGTTGGTTCGGGACTCTTAATTCACCCCTCCACTTT. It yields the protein CASSWFGTLNSPLHF.

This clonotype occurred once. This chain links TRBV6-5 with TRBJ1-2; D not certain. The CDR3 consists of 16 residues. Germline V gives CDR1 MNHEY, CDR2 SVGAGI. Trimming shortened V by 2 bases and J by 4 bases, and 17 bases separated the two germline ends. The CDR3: CASSYLRQALGYGYTF. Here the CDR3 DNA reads TGTGCCAGCAGTTACCTTAGGCAGGCGTTGGGCTATGGCTACACCTTC.

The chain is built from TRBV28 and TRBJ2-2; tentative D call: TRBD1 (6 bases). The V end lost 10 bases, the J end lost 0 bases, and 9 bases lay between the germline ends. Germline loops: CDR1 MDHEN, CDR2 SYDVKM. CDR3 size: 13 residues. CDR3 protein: CATGGPNTGELFF. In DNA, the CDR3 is TGTGCCACTGGGGGCCCGAACACCGGGGAGCTGTTTTTT.

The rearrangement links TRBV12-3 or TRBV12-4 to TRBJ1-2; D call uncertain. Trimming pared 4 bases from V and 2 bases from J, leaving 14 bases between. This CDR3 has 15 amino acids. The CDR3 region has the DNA TGTGCCAGCAGTTACTGGCGGGGAGGCAACTATGGCTACACCTTC. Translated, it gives CASSYWRGGNYGYTF.

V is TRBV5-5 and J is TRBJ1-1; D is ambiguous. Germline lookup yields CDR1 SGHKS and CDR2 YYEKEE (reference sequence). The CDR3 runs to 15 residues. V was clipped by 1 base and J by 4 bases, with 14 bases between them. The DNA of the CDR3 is TGTGCCAGCAGCTTGAAGCCCAGCTTTGGCACTGAAGCTTTCTTT. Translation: CASSLKPSFGTEAFF.

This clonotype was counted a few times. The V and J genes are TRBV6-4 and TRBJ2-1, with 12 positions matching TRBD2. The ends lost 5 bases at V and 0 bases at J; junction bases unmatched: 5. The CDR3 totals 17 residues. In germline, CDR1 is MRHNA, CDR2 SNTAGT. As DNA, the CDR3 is TGTGCCAGCAGTCCGACTAGCGGGGGAGACTCCTACAATGAGCAGTTCTTC. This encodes CASSPTSGGDSYNEQFF.

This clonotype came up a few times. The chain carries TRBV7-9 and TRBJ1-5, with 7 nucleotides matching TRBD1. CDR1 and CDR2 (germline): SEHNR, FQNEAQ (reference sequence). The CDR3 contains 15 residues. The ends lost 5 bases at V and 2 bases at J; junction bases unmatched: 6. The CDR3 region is CASSQSDRGNQPQHF. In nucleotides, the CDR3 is TGTGCCAGCAGCCAAAGCGACAGGGGCAATCAGCCCCAGCATTTT.

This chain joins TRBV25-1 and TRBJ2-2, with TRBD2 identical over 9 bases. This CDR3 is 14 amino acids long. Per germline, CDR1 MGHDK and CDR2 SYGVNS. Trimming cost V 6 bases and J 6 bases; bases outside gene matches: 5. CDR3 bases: TGTGCCAGCAGCCTAGCGGGGAGCGCCGGGGAGCTGTTTTTT. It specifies CASSLAGSAGELFF.

CDR3 DNA: TGTGCCAGCAGCACGACTCTAGCGGGGGCCGACACCGGGGAGCTGTTTTTT. Amino acids: CASSTTLAGADTGELFF. The chain combines TRBV7-9 with TRBJ2-2; 10 bases line up with TRBD2. Losses at the gene ends were 5 bases for V and 3 bases for J; bases not matched to a gene: 9. The germline V gene has CDR1 SEHNR and CDR2 FQNEAQ (reference sequence). The CDR3 is 17 residues long.

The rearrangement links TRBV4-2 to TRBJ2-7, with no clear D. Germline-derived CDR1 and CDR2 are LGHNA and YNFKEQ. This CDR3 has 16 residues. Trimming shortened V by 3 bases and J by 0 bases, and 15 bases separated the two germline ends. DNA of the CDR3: TGTGCCAGCAGCCACCCGGTGGGCTCTATCTCCTACGAGCAGTACTTC. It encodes CASSHPVGSISYEQYF.

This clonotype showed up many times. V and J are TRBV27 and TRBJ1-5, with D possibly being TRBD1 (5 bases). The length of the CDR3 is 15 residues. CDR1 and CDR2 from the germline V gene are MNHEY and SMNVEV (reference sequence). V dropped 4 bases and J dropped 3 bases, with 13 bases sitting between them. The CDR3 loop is CASSWGSGPNQPQHF. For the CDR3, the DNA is TGTGCCAGCAGTTGGGGCAGCGGGCCCAATCAGCCCCAGCATTTT.

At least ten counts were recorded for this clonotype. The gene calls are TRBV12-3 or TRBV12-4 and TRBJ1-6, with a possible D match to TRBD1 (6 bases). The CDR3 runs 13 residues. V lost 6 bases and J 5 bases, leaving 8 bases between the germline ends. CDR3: CASSGTNNSPLHF. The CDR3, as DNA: TGTGCCAGCAGCGGGACAAATAATTCACCCCTCCACTTT.

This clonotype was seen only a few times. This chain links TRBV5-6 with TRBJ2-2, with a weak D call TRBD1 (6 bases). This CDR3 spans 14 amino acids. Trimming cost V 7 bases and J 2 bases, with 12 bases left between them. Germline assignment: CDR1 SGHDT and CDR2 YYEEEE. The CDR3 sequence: CASLWGLNTGELFF. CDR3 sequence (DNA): TGTGCCAGCCTGTGGGGGCTTAACACCGGGGAGCTGTTTTTT.

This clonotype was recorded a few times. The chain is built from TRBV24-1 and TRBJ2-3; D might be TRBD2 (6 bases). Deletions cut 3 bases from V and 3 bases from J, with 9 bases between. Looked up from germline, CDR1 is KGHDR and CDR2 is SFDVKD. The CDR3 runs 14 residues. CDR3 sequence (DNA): TGTGCCACCAGTGATGCGGGGCCAACAGATACGCAGTATTTT. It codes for CATSDAGPTDTQYF.

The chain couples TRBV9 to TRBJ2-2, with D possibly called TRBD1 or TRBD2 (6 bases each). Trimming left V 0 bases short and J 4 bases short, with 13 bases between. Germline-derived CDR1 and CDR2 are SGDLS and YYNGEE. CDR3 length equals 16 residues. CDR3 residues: CASSVVKGGPTGELFF. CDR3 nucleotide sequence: TGTGCCAGCAGCGTAGTTAAGGGGGGACCCACCGGGGAGCTGTTTTTT.

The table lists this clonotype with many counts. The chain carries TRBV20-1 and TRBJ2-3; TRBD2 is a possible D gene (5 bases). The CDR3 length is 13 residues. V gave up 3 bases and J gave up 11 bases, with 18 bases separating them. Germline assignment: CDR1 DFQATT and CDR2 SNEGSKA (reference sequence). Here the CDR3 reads CSARRRDPGGQYF. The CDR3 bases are TGCAGTGCTAGGCGTCGGGATCCCGGTGGGCAGTATTTT.

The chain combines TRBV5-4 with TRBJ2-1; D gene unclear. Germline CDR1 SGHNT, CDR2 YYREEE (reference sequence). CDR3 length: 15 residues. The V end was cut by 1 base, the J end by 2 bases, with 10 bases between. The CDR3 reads CASSLQGVTYNEQFF. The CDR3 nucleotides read TGTGCCAGCAGCTTGCAAGGCGTGACCTACAATGAGCAGTTCTTC.

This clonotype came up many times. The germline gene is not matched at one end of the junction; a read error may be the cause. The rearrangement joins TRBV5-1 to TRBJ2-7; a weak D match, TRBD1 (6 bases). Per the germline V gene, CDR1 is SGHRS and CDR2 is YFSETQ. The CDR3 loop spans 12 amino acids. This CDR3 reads CASSRDNYEQYF. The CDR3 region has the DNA TGTGCCAGCAGCCGGGACAACTACGAGCAGTACTTC.

The DNA for the CDR3 is TGTGCCAGCAGCCAAGATAAAGAGCGGCCCACAGATACGCAGTATTTT. This codes for CASSQDKERPTDTQYF. This chain connects TRBV4-2 to TRBJ2-3; the D gene is possibly TRBD2 (5 bases). Germline values: CDR1 LGHNA, CDR2 YNFKEQ. The V and J ends lost 0 bases and 2 bases respectively, with 12 bases between them. The CDR3 spans 16 residues.

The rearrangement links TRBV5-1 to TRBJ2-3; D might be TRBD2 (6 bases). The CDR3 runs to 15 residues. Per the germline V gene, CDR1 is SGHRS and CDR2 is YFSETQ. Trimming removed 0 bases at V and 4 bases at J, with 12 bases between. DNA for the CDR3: TGCGCCAGCAGCTTGGCGGGGGTGCAGGCAGATACGCAGTATTTT. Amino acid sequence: CASSLAGVQADTQYF.

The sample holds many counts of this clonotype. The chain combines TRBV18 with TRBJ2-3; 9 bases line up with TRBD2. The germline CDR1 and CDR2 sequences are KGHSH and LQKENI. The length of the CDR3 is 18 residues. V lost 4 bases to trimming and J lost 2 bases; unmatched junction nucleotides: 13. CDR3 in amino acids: CASSLYPLAGLYTDTQYF. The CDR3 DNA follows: TGTGCCAGCTCACTCTATCCACTAGCGGGTCTTTACACAGATACGCAGTATTTT. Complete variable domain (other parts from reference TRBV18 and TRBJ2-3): NAGVMQNPRHLVRRRGQEARLRCSPMKGHSHVYWYRQLPEEGLKFMVYLQKENIIDESGMPKERFSAEFPKEGPSILRIQQVVRGDSAAYFCASSLYPLAGLYTDTQYFGPGTRLTVL.

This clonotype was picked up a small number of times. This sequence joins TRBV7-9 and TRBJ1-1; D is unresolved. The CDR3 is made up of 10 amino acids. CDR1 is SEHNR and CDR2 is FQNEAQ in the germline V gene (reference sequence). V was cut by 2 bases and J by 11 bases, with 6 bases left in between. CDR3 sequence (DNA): TGTGCCAGCAGCTTACTGGAGGCTTTCTTT. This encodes CASSLLEAFF.

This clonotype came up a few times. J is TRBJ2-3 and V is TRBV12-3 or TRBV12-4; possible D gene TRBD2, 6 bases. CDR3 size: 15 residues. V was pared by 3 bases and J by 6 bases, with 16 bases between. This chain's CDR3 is CASSFGRGELDTQYF. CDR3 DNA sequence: TGTGCCAGCAGTTTTGGGCGGGGAGAGTTGGATACGCAGTATTTT.

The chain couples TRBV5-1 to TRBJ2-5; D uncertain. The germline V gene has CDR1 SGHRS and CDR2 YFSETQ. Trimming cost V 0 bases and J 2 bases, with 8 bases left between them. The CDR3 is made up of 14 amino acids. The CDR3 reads CASSLGPTQETQYF. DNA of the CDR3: TGCGCCAGCAGCTTGGGTCCCACTCAAGAGACCCAGTACTTC.

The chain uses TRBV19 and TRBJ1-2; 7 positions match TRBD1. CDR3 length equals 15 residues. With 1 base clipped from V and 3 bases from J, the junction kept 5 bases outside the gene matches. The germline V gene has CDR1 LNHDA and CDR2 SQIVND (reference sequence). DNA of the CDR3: TGTGCCAGTAGTATAGTACCGACAGGGTACTATGGCTACACCTTC. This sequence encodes CASSIVPTGYYGYTF.